One and the same sample provided the 2 T cell receptor beta chains below, sequenced in a study of T cell repertoires in cytomegalovirus infection. TCRdb processed the reads anew with MiXCR; each CDR3 protein has one entry. The data contain about 310,000 distinct CDR3 sequences, roughly 16% of them singletons. Material for sequencing was PBMCs. These receptors all stem from a human donor in good health (CMV status not recorded). Some clones in this sample may be carry-over from other donors' samples.

There are a few counts of this clonotype. This chain's CDR3 is CASSLRTEDYEQYF. The CDR3 coding sequence is TGTGCCAGCAGCTTAAGGACAGAGGACTACGAGCAGTACTTC. V and J are TRBV7-2 and TRBJ2-7, with D perhaps TRBD1 (6 bases). The germline V gene encodes CDR1 SGHTA and CDR2 FQGNSA. V shed 2 bases and J shed 3 bases, with 11 bases lying between them. The CDR3 spans 14 residues.

This clonotype has a handful of counts. The chain has TRBV6-6 and TRBJ1-2; D is unclear. V was cut by 4 bases and J by 8 bases, with 14 bases left in between. CDR1 and CDR2 from the germline V gene are MNHNY and SVGAGI (reference sequence). The CDR3 runs to 13 residues. In nucleotides, the CDR3 is TGTGCCAGCAGTTCCCGGGCCGAAGGGGGCTACACCTTC. This translates into CASSSRAEGGYTF.